Sequencing of this T cell receptor (beta chain) was carried out in a study of T cell changes during pregnancy in multiple sclerosis. This CDR3 region has 15 residues. J was trimmed by 0 bases and V by 1 base; bases with no gene match: 4. Germline-derived CDR1 and CDR2 are SGHRS and YFSETQ. The protocol was immunoSEQ multiplex PCR, while the TCRdb copy is restricted to in-frame clones and leaves out a portion. The table has approximately 90,000 clones, about 93% seen once. This specimen was peripheral blood, taken in the third trimester of pregnancy. This clonotype was obtained from a female donor with multiple sclerosis, enrolled in a pregnancy study. The chain joins TRBV5-1 to TRBJ2-7; 7 positions agree with TRBD1. In DNA, the CDR3 is TGCGCCAGCAGCTTGACCGGGACAGTCTCCTACGAGCAGTACTTC. Translation gives CASSLTGTVSYEQYF.